Listed below are T cell receptor beta chains from one sample, sequenced in a study of breast tumors, draining lymph nodes, adjacent tissues. From the multiplex PCR reads, TCRdb called clonotypes with MiXCR, one entry per CDR3 protein. The sample gives fewer than 25,000 distinct CDR3 sequences, about 61% of which show up once; 15% to 20% is in the top ten. The material sequenced was tumor-adjacent breast tissue. The receptors derive from a female donor with breast cancer. Some clones in this sample may be carry-over from other donors' samples. CDR3s include the opening cysteine and the closing phenylalanine or tryptophan. The D gene is left open where the match is weak. The listing skips clone size in some rows; elsewhere it reads once, few, many or a size class.

v_call,d_call,clone_size,j_call,cdr3_aa,cdr3_nt
TRBV7-2,TRBD1,.,TRBJ1-5,CASSLWDRVNQPQHF,TGTGCCAGCAGCCTCTGGGACAGGGTAAATCAGCCCCAGCATTTT
TRBV7-9,.,many,TRBJ2-4,CASSLGSTGENIQHF,TGTGCCAGCAGCTTAGGGTCGACAGGAGAAAACATTCAGCACTTC
TRBV7-2,.,.,TRBJ1-2,CASSLARGSYGYTF,TGTGCCAGCAGCTTAGCTAGGGGTAGCTATGGCTACACCTTC
TRBV5-1,TRBD2,once,TRBJ2-1,CASSLGLATGNEQFF,TGTGCCAGCAGCTTGGGACTAGCGACGGGCAATGAGCAGTTCTTC
TRBV7-2,.,.,TRBJ2-1,CASGLTLYRDEQFF,TGTGCCAGCGGATTAACCCTTTACAGGGATGAGCAGTTCTTC
TRBV11-3,TRBD1,.,TRBJ1-6,CASSLKATGGRVSPLHF,TGTGCCAGCAGCTTAAAGGCGACAGGGGGCCGGGTTTCACCCCTCCACTTT
TRBV7-2,.,.,TRBJ1-4,CASSLGLNGKLFF,TGTGCCAGCAGCTTGGGTCTAAATGGAAAACTGTTTTTT
TRBV7-9,TRBD2,.,TRBJ2-1,CASSLLAGYNEQFF,TGTGCCAGCAGCTTACTAGCGGGTTACAATGAGCAGTTCTTC
TRBV7-2,.,medium-sized,TRBJ1-6,CASSLLGTGNNSPLHF,TGTGCCAGCAGCCTACTCGGAACAGGGAACAATTCACCCCTCCACTTT
TRBV11-2,TRBD1,.,TRBJ1-3,CASSQLPGQGHTIYF,TGTGCCAGCAGCCAACTCCCGGGACAGGGCCACACCATATATTTT
TRBV12-3/TRBV12-4,TRBD1,.,TRBJ1-6,CASSLAGTAYNSPLHF,TGTGCCAGCAGTTTAGCCGGGACAGCGTATAATTCACCCCTCCACTTT
TRBV7-9,.,.,TRBJ2-6,CASSPGTPGANVLPF,TGTGCCAGCAGCCCAGGGACCCCTGGGGCCAACGTCCTGCCTTTC
TRBV5-1,.,.,TRBJ2-1,CASSSSLVGQREQFF,TGCGCCAGCAGCTCCAGCTTGGTTGGGCAGAGGGAGCAGTTCTTC
TRBV20-1,.,once,TRBJ1-2,CSARARQDGYTF,TGCAGTGCTAGGGCGAGACAGGACGGCTACACCTTC
TRBV5-6,TRBD1,.,TRBJ1-2,CASSYGTGKDYGYTF,TGTGCCAGCAGCTACGGGACAGGGAAGGACTATGGCTACACCTTC
TRBV5-1,TRBD1,once,TRBJ1-2,CASNIVGTGVGYTF,TGCGCCAGCAACATCGTCGGGACAGGGGTTGGCTACACCTTC
TRBV14,.,.,TRBJ2-7,CASSYIEEQYF,TGTGCCAGCAGCTACATCGAGGAGCAGTACTTC
TRBV24-1,.,.,TRBJ2-3,CATSVDDF,TGTGCCACCAGTGTCGACGATTTT
TRBV9,.,.,TRBJ2-3,CASSVDLDTQYF,TGTGCCAGCAGCGTAGATTTAGATACGCAGTATTTT
TRBV2,.,.,TRBJ2-1,CASSPYNEQFF,TGTGCCAGCAGTCCATACAATGAGCAGTTCTTC
TRBV15,.,.,TRBJ1-2,CATSRDTGIHGYTF,TGTGCCACCAGCAGAGATACAGGAATCCATGGCTACACCTTC
TRBV9,.,many,TRBJ1-6,CASSVAGGSGSPLHF,TGTGCCAGCAGCGTAGCTGGGGGCAGTGGGTCACCCCTCCACTTT